The present entry profiles one T cell receptor beta chain with its context. The antigen is undetermined. This entry belongs to a study of T cell responses to AZD1222 COVID-19 vaccine. Study-level results: Reports say nearly half of spike-specific TCRs go after unmutated variant regions. Only a handful of people who got AZD1222 tested seropositive at baseline. A mostly white British donor set with more females was recruited, and clonal diversity was possibly underestimated. Repertoire sampling was restricted to post-peak T cell response timepoints.

Sequencing used immunoSEQ multiplex PCR; TCRdb keeps in-frame clones, though not all of them. The sample carries some 56,000 clones, approximately 85% recorded once. This CDR3 has 16 residues. CDR1 and CDR2 (germline): SGDLS, YYNGEE. V shed 0 bases and J shed 3 bases, with 12 bases lying between them. This chain joins TRBV9 and TRBJ2-2; D not resolved. This receptor was obtained from an adult in good health. The sequenced sample was peripheral blood, obtained on day 0 of AZD1222 vaccination. The CDR3 region is CASSVAPPLHTGELFF. The CDR3 nucleotides read TGTGCCAGCAGCGTAGCCCCCCCTCTTCACACCGGGGAGCTGTTTTTT.